This TCR beta chain was sequenced during a study of shared clonotypes between healthy human individuals (dated by TCRdb to the early 2020s). Regarding the research as a whole: A few men and a couple of women, aged 18 to 49 years, made up the cohort. Each donor's leukapheresis produced roughly between roughly 0.85 and 9.5 billion PBMCs. For each donor, CD4 naive and CD4 memory were each run on three plates, CD8 naive on two plates, and CD8 memory on one plate. Different laboratories and diverse techniques were used to prepare libraries and sequence TCR repertoires, to increase sequencing depth and limit assay-specific biases. Blood TCR repertoires of four to six healthy adults were deeply sequenced to estimate repertoire size and the extent of clonotype sharing between individuals. What the research found in general, with its limitations: Higher generation probabilities were observed for clonotypes shared by all four sorted-subset donors than for non-shared clonotypes. Across a handful of donors, approximately 5% of naive CD4, approximately 4% of naive CD8, around 2.5% of memory CD4, and roughly 0.41% of memory CD8 clonotypes were shared. Because the study included only a small number of donors, the genetic and exposure-history diversity represented was limited. Pairwise subsampling led to the expectation that sequencing depth would affect the degree of clonotype sharing among donors. Estimated clonotype richness was generally larger for naive than for memory subsets. Incomplete sequencing was indicated by rarefaction of sorted-subset datasets, despite the large sequencing depth. Only blood was sampled, and tissue TCR repertoires likely differ from those in blood.

With respect to this clone: This receptor's antigen is unknown. No base qualities exist here, and no much larger clone lies one base off it.

Using the deep immunoSEQ assay, multiplex PCR amplified TCR CDR3 regions from genomic DNA. Extracted genomic DNA from each cell subset was distributed evenly across all wells of several immunoSEQ 96-well plates, and each plate was treated as a replicate. For sorted subsets, each replicate PCR was loaded with 200 to 250 ng genomic DNA, equivalent to approximately 27,000 T cell genomes. Purified libraries were measured with a Qubit 3.0 fluorometer, size-checked on a Bioanalyzer 2100, and measured again with the KAPA Library Quantification kit. Every immunoSEQ 96-well plate was sequenced on a separate single-read 150-cycle Illumina NextSeq 550 flow cell. The source study handled its data this way. Because only junctional sequences without quality scores were contained in the immunoSEQ output, filtering matching that applied to full-length reads could not be performed. To assign V/J genes and CDR3, sequences were annotated using PyIR, a Python wrapper for IgBLAST v1.9, with IMGT germline references. Reads were removed for weak V/J assignments (E-value above 1e-6), missing CDR3, stop codons, out-of-frame junctions, or ambiguous translated residues. V3J clonotypes were defined as sequences sharing the same inferred V gene, J gene, and CDR3 amino acid sequence. The percentage overlap between two repertoires was calculated by dividing the number of shared unique clonotypes by the size of the smaller repertoire. Three approaches were used to assess repertoire richness: RTK rarefaction, the Chao1 estimator, and Recon v2.1 estimates of unobserved clonotypes. Generation probabilities were computed with OLGA for all TCRbeta clonotypes obtained by the gDNA method from several donors. What TCRdb holds here is the immuneACCESS table cut down to in-frame rearrangements. Part of the clones is not present; checked against another copy, under half of the missing clones reflect an unresolved V gene, and the others are unexplained. That table furnishes V, J and clone size, whereas the DNA furnished D and trimming. This sample comprises about 600,000 clones, nearly 97% of them detected only once. 0.1% to 0.11% of the sample comes from the top ten.

Inclusive of the bounding cysteine and phenylalanine, the CDR3 is 14 residues long. The only DNA kept is the CDR3, 42 bases in frame from the first base. Taken from the germline V gene (reference sequence), the CDR1 and CDR2 loops are MNHEY and SMNVEV. CD8 naive samples were CD45RO-negative cells positively selected for CCR7, giving a CD45RA+CCR7+ population that excluded TemRA cells. Healthy HIV-negative adults with no recently reported acute infections or vaccinations were included as donors. Every donor was a Caucasian adult living in Nashville, Tennessee, USA. After blood collection by leukapheresis, PBMCs were isolated using Ficoll-Histopaque density gradient centrifugation and then cryopreserved in the vapor phase of liquid nitrogen. Purity and quantity of every magnetically sorted T cell population were checked by analytical flow cytometry. From each sorted fraction, genomic DNA was isolated and quantified by UV absorbance on a Nanodrop 2000c.

Input material: naive CD8+ T cells sorted from blood. Reading the label with the study, this specimen's cell subset or site is: CD45RA+CCR7+. The clonotype originates from a woman in her 30s in good health. Here the chain combines TRBV27 and TRBJ2-5, and 10 junction bases match TRBD1. The DNA end favors TRBJ2-7, so the J call may be wrong. The nucleotide sequence reads TGTGCCAGCAGTCCCGGGACAGGGGTTTACGAGCAGTACTTC. Translated, this is CASSPGTGVYEQYF.